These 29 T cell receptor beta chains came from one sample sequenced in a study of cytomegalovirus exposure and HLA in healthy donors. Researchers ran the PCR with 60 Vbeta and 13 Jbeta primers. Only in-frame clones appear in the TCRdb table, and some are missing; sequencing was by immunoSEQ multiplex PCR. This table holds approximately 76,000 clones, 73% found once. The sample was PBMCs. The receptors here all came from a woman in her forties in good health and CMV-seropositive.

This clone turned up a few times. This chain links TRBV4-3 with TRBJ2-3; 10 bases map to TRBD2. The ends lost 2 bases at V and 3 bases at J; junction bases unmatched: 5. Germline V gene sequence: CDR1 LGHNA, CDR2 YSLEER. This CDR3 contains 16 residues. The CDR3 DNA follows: TGCGCCAGCAGCCAATTACGGACTAGCGGAACAGATACGCAGTATTTT. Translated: CASSQLRTSGTDTQYF.

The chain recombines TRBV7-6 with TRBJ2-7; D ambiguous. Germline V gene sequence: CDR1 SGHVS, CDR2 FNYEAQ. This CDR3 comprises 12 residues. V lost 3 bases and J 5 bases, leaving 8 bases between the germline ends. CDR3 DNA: TGTGCCAGCAGCTTTTTTTCCAACGAGCAGTACTTC. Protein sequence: CASSFFSNEQYF.

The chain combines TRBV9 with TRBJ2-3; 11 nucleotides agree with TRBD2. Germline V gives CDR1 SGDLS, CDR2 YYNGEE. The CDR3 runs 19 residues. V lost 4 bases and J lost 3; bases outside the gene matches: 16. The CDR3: CASSTPGTSGTIGTDTQYF. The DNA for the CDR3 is TGTGCCAGCAGCACACCCGGGACTAGCGGAACCATTGGGACAGATACGCAGTATTTT.

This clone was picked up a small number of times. CDR3 sequence (DNA): TGTGCCAGCAGCTTAGCGGTCTCGCGGGGGAACACCGGGGAGCTGTTTTTT. Protein product: CASSLAVSRGNTGELFF. The chain couples TRBV7-9 to TRBJ2-2; tentative D call: TRBD2 (6 bases). The germline CDR1 and CDR2 sequences are SEHNR and FQNEAQ (reference sequence). CDR3 size: 17 residues. The ends were cut back, 0 bases at V and 1 base at J, with 12 bases in the middle.

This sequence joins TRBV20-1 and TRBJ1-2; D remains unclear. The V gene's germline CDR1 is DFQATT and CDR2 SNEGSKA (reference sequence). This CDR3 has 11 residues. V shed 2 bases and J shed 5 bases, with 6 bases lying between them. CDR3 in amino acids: CSARQDYGYTF. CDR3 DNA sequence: TGCAGTGCTAGACAGGATTATGGCTACACCTTC.

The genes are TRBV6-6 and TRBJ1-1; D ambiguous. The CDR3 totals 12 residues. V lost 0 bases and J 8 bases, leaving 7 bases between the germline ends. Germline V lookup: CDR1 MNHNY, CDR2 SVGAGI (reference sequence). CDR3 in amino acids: CASSYSTEEAFF. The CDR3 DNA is TGTGCCAGCAGTTACTCCACGGAGGAAGCTTTCTTT.

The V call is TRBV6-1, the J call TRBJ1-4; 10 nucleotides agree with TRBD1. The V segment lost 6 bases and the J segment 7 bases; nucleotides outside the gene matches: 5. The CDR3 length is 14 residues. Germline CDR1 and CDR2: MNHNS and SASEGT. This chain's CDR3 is CASRGQGRIEKLFF. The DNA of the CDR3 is TGTGCCAGCAGGGGACAGGGGCGCATTGAAAAACTGTTTTTT.

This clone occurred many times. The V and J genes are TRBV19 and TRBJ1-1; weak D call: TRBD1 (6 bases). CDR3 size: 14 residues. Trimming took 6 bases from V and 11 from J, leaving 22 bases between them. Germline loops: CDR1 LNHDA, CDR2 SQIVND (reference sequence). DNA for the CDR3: TGTGCCAGTAGCACGAAGTTAGACACAGGGTGGGCTTTCTTT. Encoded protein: CASSTKLDTGWAFF.

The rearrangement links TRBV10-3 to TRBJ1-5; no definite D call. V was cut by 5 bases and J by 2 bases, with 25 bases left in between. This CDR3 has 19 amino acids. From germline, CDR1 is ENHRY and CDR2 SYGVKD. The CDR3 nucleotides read TGTGCCATCAGTTCCAGCATAGGTACAGATGAGTCAGGCAATCAGCCCCAGCATTTT. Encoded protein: CAISSSIGTDESGNQPQHF.

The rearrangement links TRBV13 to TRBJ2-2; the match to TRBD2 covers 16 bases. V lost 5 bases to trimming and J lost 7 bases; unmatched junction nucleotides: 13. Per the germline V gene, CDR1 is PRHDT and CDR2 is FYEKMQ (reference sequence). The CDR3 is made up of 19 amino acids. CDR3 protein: CASSPQKGLAGGRSGELFF. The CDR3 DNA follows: TGTGCCAGCAGCCCGCAGAAGGGACTAGCGGGAGGGCGTAGCGGGGAGCTGTTTTTT.

CDR3 coding DNA: TGTGCCAGCAGCTTAGGCGGGACAGTTAGTCAGCCCCAGCATTTT. Protein sequence: CASSLGGTVSQPQHF. This rearrangement joins TRBV7-9 to TRBJ1-5; 7 bases match TRBD1. Germline V gene data show CDR1 as SEHNR and CDR2 as FQNEAQ (reference sequence). The CDR3 has 15 residues. Unmatched junction bases numbered 6, after V lost 1 base and J lost 6 bases.

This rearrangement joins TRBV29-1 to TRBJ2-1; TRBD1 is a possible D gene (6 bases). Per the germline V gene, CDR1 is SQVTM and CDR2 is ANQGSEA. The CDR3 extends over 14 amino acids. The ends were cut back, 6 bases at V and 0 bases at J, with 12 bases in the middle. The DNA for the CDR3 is TGCAGCGTCGTAGGACAGAGCTCCTACAATGAGCAGTTCTTC. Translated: CSVVGQSSYNEQFF.

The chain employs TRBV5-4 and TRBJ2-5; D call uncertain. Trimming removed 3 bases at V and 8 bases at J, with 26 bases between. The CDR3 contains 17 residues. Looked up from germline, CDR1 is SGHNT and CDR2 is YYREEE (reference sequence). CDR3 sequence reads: CASSSGSSQNRRGTQYF. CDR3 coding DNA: TGTGCCAGCAGCTCGGGTAGCTCTCAAAATCGTAGAGGTACCCAGTACTTC. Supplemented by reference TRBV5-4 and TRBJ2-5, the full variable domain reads ETGVTQSPTHLIKTRGQQVTLRCSSQSGHNTVSWYQQALGQGPQFIFQYYREEENGRGNFPPRFSGLQFPNYSSELNVNALELDDSALYLCASSSGSSQNRRGTQYFGPGTRLLVL.

The CDR3 DNA is TGTGCCAGCAGCTTTCGAAGGGACAACAATTCACCCCTCCACTTT. Protein product: CASSFRRDNNSPLHF. This chain links TRBV9 with TRBJ1-6, with D maybe TRBD1 (6 bases). Trimming stripped 4 bases from V and 7 bases from J, with 15 bases between. CDR3 length: 15 amino acids. Germline CDR1 reads SGDLS; CDR2 reads YYNGEE.

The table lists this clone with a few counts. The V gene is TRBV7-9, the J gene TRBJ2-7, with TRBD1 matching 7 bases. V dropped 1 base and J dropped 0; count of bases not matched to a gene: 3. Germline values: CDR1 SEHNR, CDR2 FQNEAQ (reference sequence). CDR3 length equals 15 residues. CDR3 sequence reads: CASSLGQGPSYEQYF. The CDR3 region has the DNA TGTGCCAGCAGCTTAGGACAGGGTCCCTCCTACGAGCAGTACTTC.

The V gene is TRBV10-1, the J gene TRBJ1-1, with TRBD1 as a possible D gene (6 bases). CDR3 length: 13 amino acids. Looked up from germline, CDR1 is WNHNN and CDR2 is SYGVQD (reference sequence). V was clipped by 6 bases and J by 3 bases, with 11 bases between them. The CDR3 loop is CASSGQPYTEAFF. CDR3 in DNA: TGCGCCAGCAGCGGACAGCCCTACACTGAAGCTTTCTTT.

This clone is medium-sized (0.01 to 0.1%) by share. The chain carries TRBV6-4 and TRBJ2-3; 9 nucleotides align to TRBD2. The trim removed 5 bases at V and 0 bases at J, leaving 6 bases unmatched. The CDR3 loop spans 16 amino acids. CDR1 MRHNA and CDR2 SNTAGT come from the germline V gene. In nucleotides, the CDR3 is TGTGCCAGCAGTCGTAGTAGCGGGGGAAGCACAGATACGCAGTATTTT. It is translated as CASSRSSGGSTDTQYF.

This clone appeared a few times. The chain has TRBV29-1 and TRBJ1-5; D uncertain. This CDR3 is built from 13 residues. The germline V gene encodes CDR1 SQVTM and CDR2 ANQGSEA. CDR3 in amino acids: CNQPGFSEKPQHF. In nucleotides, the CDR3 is TGCAACCAGCCGGGATTCTCAGAGAAGCCCCAGCATTTT. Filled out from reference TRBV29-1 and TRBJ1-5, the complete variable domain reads SAVISQKPSRDICQRGTSLTIQCQVDSQVTMMFWYRQQPGQSLTLIATANQGSEATYESGFVIDKFPISRPNLTFSTLTVSNMSPEDSSIYLCNQPGFSEKPQHFGDGTRLSIL.

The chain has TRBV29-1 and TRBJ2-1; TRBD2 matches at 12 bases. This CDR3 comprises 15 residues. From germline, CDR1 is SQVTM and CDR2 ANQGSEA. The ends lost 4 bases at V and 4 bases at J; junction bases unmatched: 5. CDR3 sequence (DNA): TGCAGCGTTGGGACTAGCGGGAAATTATACAATGAGCAGTTCTTC. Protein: CSVGTSGKLYNEQFF.

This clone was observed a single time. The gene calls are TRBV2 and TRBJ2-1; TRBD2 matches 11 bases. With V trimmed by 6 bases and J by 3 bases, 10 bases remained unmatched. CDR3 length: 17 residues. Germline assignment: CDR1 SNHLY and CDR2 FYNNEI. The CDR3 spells CASRTWGLAELYNEQFF. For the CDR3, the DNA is TGTGCCAGCAGGACCTGGGGACTAGCGGAACTCTACAATGAGCAGTTCTTC.

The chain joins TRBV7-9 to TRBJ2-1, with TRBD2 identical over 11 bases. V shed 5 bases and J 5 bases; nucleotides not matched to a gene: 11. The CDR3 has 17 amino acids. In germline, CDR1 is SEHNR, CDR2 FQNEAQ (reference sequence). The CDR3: CASSATSGGPSDNEQFF. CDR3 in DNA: TGTGCCAGCAGCGCAACTAGCGGGGGCCCGTCTGACAATGAGCAGTTCTTC.

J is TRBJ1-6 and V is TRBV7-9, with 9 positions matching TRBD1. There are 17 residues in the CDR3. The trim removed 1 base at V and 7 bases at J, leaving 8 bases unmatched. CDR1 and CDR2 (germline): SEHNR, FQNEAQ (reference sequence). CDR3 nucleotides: TGTGCCAGCAGCTTAGAACGGGCGGGGACAGGGAATTCACCCCTCCACTTT. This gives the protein CASSLERAGTGNSPLHF.

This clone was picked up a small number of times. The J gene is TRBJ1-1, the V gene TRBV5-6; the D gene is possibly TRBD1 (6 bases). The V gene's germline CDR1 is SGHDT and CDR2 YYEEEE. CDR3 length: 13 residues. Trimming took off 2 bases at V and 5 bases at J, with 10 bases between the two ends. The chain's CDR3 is CASSFLQGTEAFF. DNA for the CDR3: TGTGCCAGCAGCTTTTTGCAGGGGACTGAAGCTTTCTTT.

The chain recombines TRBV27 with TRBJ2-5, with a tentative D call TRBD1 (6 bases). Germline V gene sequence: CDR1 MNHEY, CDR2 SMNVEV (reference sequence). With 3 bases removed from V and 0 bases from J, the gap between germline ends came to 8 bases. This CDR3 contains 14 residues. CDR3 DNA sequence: TGTGCCAGCAGTTTCGGACAGTACCAAGAGACCCAGTACTTC. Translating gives CASSFGQYQETQYF.

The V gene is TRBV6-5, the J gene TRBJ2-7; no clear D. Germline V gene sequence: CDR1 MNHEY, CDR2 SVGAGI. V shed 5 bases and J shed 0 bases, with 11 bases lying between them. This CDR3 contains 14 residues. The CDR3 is CASSQSALSYEQYF. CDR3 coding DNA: TGTGCCAGCAGTCAATCAGCGCTCTCCTACGAGCAGTACTTC.

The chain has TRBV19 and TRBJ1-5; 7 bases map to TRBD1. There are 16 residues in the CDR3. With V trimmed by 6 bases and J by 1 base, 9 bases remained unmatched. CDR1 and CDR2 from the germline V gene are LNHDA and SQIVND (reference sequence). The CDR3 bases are TGTGCCAGTAGGAAACAGGGGCAGGGGAGCAATCAGCCCCAGCATTTT. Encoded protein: CASRKQGQGSNQPQHF.

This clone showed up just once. The CDR3 sequence is CASNPGTGVSYEQYF. The CDR3 coding sequence is TGTGCCAGCAACCCGGGGACAGGAGTCTCCTACGAGCAGTACTTC. The J gene is TRBJ2-7, the V gene TRBV2; 8 positions agree with TRBD1. CDR1 and CDR2 (germline): SNHLY, FYNNEI. V lost 7 bases, J lost 0 bases, and 8 bases stayed unmatched. This CDR3 comprises 15 residues.

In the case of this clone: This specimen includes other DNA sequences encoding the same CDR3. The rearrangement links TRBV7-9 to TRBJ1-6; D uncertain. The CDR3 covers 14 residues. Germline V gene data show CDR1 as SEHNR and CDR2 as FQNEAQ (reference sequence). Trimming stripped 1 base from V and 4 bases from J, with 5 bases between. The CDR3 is CASSLEQYNSPLHF. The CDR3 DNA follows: TGTGCCAGCAGCTTAGAACAGTATAATTCACCCCTCCACTTT.

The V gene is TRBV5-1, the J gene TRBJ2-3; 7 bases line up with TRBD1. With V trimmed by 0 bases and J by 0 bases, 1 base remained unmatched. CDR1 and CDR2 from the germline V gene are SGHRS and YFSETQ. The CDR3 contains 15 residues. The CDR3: CASSLGQGSTDTQYF. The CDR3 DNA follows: TGCGCCAGCAGCTTGGGACAGGGAAGCACAGATACGCAGTATTTT. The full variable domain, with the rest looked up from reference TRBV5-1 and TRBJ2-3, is KAGVTQTPRYLIKTRGQQVTLSCSPISGHRSVSWYQQTPGQGLQFLFEYFSETQRNKGNFPGRFSGRQFSNSRSEMNVSTLELGDSALYLCASSLGQGSTDTQYFGPGTRLTVL.